The 6 T cell receptor beta chains listed next were all sequenced from one sample in a study of T cell repertoires in ileal Crohn's disease (dated by TCRdb to the late 2010s). Before cell sorting, lamina propria lymphocytes from surgical specimens were separated using a Ficoll-hypaque gradient. Library preparation employed the immunoSEQ multiplex PCR assay. Not all clones reach the TCRdb copy of this immuneACCESS table, which keeps in-frame sequences only. Checked studies attribute under half of the gap to unresolved V genes and leave the rest unexplained. The sample yields around 5,000 clones; approximately 88% were counted once. The ten largest clones take up more than 0.8% of the sample. The sequenced sample was CD4+ T cells from ileum. The receptors stem from an adult with Crohn's disease. Some clones in this sample may be carry-over from other donors' samples.

The J gene is TRBJ2-1, the V gene TRBV18, with 11 bases identical to TRBD1. CDR1 KGHSH and CDR2 LQKENI come from the germline V gene. V was pared by 6 bases and J by 6 bases, with 7 bases of the junction left unmatched. CDR3 length: 15 residues. CDR3 amino acids: CASSEGQGGINEQFF. CDR3 DNA: TGTGCCAGCTCCGAGGGACAGGGGGGAATCAATGAGCAGTTCTTC. Complete variable domain (other parts from reference TRBV18 and TRBJ2-1): NAGVMQNPRHLVRRRGQEARLRCSPMKGHSHVYWYRQLPEEGLKFMVYLQKENIIDESGMPKERFSAEFPKEGPSILRIQQVVRGDSAAYFCASSEGQGGINEQFFGPGTRLTVL.

V is TRBV7-9 and J is TRBJ2-7; 7 bases are a match to TRBD2. The CDR3 length is 14 residues. Germline CDR1 reads SEHNR; CDR2 reads FQNEAQ (reference sequence). The V segment lost 5 bases and the J segment 1 base; nucleotides outside the gene matches: 5. The CDR3 sequence: CASSKGLGSYEQYF. The DNA for the CDR3 is TGTGCCAGCAGCAAAGGACTAGGTTCCTACGAGCAGTACTTC.

This clone was found a few times. V gene TRBV5-3 combines with J gene TRBJ2-2; possibly TRBD2 for D (6 bases). TRBV5-3 carries the ORF label, with uncertain function. V was trimmed by 1 base and J by 5 bases, leaving 9 bases between them. This CDR3 spans 14 amino acids. In DNA form, the CDR3 reads TGTGCCAGAAGCTTGCCGGGAGAGACCGGGGAGCTGTTTTTT. As protein: CARSLPGETGELFF.

The chain employs TRBV28 and TRBJ2-5, with D unclear. The CDR3 covers 14 residues. Trimming took 6 bases from V and 5 from J, leaving 16 bases between them. Germline CDR1 reads MDHEN; CDR2 reads SYDVKM. The CDR3 protein is CASSTMLVGETQYF. CDR3 bases: TGTGCCAGCAGCACGATGCTAGTTGGTGAGACCCAGTACTTC.

This clone was seen only once. This chain connects TRBV7-3 to TRBJ2-7; the match to TRBD2 covers 10 bases. Germline-derived CDR1 and CDR2 are SGHTA and FQGTGA. This CDR3 has 17 residues. Losses at the gene ends were 0 bases for V and 4 bases for J; bases not matched to a gene: 9. CDR3 amino acids: CASSLTAPGTSAYEQYF. The DNA for the CDR3 is TGTGCCAGCAGCTTAACGGCCCCCGGGACTAGCGCTTACGAGCAGTACTTC.

This clone occurred a few times. The chain uses TRBV20-1 and TRBJ2-7; D is perhaps TRBD2 (6 bases). The CDR3 has 11 residues. Trimming removed 6 bases at V and 2 bases at J, with 8 bases between. Germline assignment: CDR1 DFQATT and CDR2 SNEGSKA (reference sequence). CDR3 protein: CSASSAYEQYF. CDR3 nucleotides: TGCAGTGCATCTAGCGCCTACGAGCAGTACTTC.